These 28 T cell receptor beta chains share one sample of origin, sequenced in a study of blood T cell repertoires in COVID-19. Repertoires were generated with immunoSEQ multiplex PCR, while TCRdb's copy carries only in-frame clones and drops some. The sample shows around 240,000 clones, 90% of them seen only once. The sequenced sample consisted of PBMCs or T cells enriched from blood (not recorded which). These receptors were collected from a man aged 50 or older who had been exposed to COVID-19.

CDR3: CATEETSTLNYGYTF. DNA for the CDR3: TGTGCCACTGAGGAGACTTCCACCTTAAACTATGGCTACACCTTC. This sequence joins TRBV28 and TRBJ1-2; D is uncertain. Germline CDR1 MDHEN, CDR2 SYDVKM. V was cut by 10 bases and J by 2 bases, with 20 bases left in between. The CDR3 contains 15 residues.

The rearrangement joins TRBV5-1 to TRBJ1-1, with D possibly matching TRBD1 (6 bases). This CDR3 is built from 15 residues. Germline-derived CDR1 and CDR2 are SGHRS and YFSETQ. V was trimmed by 10 bases and J by 0 bases, leaving 19 bases between them. Here the CDR3 reads CAYTGWGILNTEAFF. The CDR3 DNA is TGCGCCTATACAGGGTGGGGCATCCTGAACACTGAAGCTTTCTTT.

The rearrangement links TRBV7-9 to TRBJ2-1; 8 bases map to TRBD2. There are 15 residues in the CDR3. Germline CDR1 is SEHNR and CDR2 is FQNEAQ (reference sequence). The ends lost 5 bases at V and 7 bases at J; junction bases unmatched: 10. The CDR3 DNA reads TGTGCCAGCAGCCCGGGGAGCGGGGGACGTAATGAGCAGTTCTTC. Translated, it gives CASSPGSGGRNEQFF.

Comments on this clone: Mismatch with germline at one junction end may stem from a read error. The gene calls are TRBV10-3 and TRBJ2-7, with 7 bases matching TRBD1. The CDR3 covers 15 residues. CDR1 ENHRY and CDR2 SYGVKD come from the germline V gene. CDR3 amino acids: CAISERTGDTYGQYF. The DNA for the CDR3 is TGTGCCATCAGCGAACGGACAGGTGATACCTACGGGCAGTACTTC.

The gene calls are TRBV24-1 and TRBJ1-5, with D perhaps TRBD1 (5 bases). Germline values: CDR1 KGHDR, CDR2 SFDVKD. This CDR3 contains 17 residues. With 5 bases removed from V and 6 bases from J, the gap between germline ends came to 22 bases. CDR3 sequence reads: CATSGDKTKGGGQPQHF. The CDR3 DNA sequence: TGTGCCACCAGTGGAGATAAAACAAAGGGCGGGGGTCAGCCCCAGCATTTT.

V is TRBV5-5 and J is TRBJ1-4; D possibly corresponds to TRBD1 (5 bases). Between the trimmed V and J ends, which lost 4 bases and 8 bases, there was a span of 9 bases. This CDR3 spans 12 amino acids. Germline V CDR1 and CDR2: SGHKS, YYEKEE (reference sequence). CDR3 sequence (DNA): TGTGCCAGCAGCCTACGGGGGGAAAAACTGTTTTTT. This gives the protein CASSLRGEKLFF.

This sequence joins TRBV5-5 and TRBJ1-1, with unresolved D. The V end lost 0 bases, the J end lost 1 base, and 7 bases lay between the germline ends. The CDR3 spans 14 residues. Germline assignment: CDR1 SGHKS and CDR2 YYEKEE (reference sequence). The CDR3 protein is CASSLEQWNTEAFF. CDR3 nucleotides: TGTGCCAGCAGCTTGGAACAATGGAACACTGAAGCTTTCTTT.

V gene TRBV19 combines with J gene TRBJ2-5; 10 bases align to TRBD2. The CDR3 extends over 16 amino acids. Germline loops: CDR1 LNHDA, CDR2 SQIVND (reference sequence). The V gene end was trimmed by 1 base and the J gene end by 4 bases; junction bases not matched to a gene: 6. DNA for the CDR3: TGTGCCAGTAGTATAGGGAGCGGGGGGGCAGGAGAGACCCAGTACTTC. Translated, it gives CASSIGSGGAGETQYF.

The chain is built from TRBV21-1 and TRBJ1-2. TRBV21-1 is annotated as a pseudogene. The CDR3 has 14 residues. CDR3 amino acids: CASRSEGQNYGYTF. The CDR3 DNA reads as TGTGCCAGCAGGTCGGAGGGGCAGAACTATGGCTACACCTTC.

This clone was detected only once. The chain is built from TRBV5-1 and TRBJ2-1; 11 bases agree with TRBD2. Germline lookup yields CDR1 SGHRS and CDR2 YFSETQ. The CDR3 is 19 amino acids. J lost 0 bases, V lost 0 bases, and 8 bases had no gene match. The CDR3 here is CASSLDPSGRSSSYNEQFF. The DNA of the CDR3 is TGCGCCAGCAGCTTGGACCCTAGCGGGAGGTCGAGCTCCTACAATGAGCAGTTCTTC.

The chain employs TRBV29-1 and TRBJ1-1; no clear D gene. The CDR3 runs to 11 residues. Trimming took 4 bases from V and 3 from J, leaving 6 bases between them. The germline V gene encodes CDR1 SQVTM and CDR2 ANQGSEA. The CDR3: CSVARDTEAFF. The DNA for the CDR3 is TGCAGCGTTGCGAGGGACACTGAAGCTTTCTTT.

The chain combines TRBV28 with TRBJ1-2, with D perhaps TRBD1 (6 bases). The germline V and J ends were trimmed by 8 bases and 4 bases, with 14 bases remaining between them. The CDR3 consists of 13 residues. Germline-derived CDR1 and CDR2 are MDHEN and SYDVKM. CDR3 bases: TGTGCCAGCGCCTCAGGGGAGAGCTATGGCTACACCTTC. Translation: CASASGESYGYTF.

The chain is built from TRBV19 and TRBJ2-1; D is possibly TRBD2 (6 bases). The CDR3 is 13 residues long. Germline CDR1 and CDR2: LNHDA and SQIVND (reference sequence). Trimming stripped 3 bases from V and 10 bases from J, with 13 bases between. The CDR3 sequence is CASSIFRDWEQFF. CDR3 nucleotides: TGTGCCAGTAGTATCTTTCGGGACTGGGAGCAGTTCTTC.

The chain recombines TRBV21-1 with TRBJ2-4; the table gives TRBD1 as D, unverified against the DNA. TRBV21-1 has pseudogene status. This CDR3 has 15 amino acids. The CDR3 loop reads CASSSRQGPRNIQYF. In nucleotides, the CDR3 is TGTGCCAGCAGCAGCCGACAGGGGCCTAGAAACATTCAGTACTTC.

V gene TRBV28 combines with J gene TRBJ1-2; D remains unclear. The germline gives CDR1 MDHEN, CDR2 SYDVKM. This CDR3 has 13 amino acids. V lost 5 bases and J lost 4, with 11 bases in between. The CDR3 sequence: CASSISFSYGYTF. CDR3 bases: TGTGCCAGCAGTATCTCTTTTTCCTATGGCTACACCTTC.

This clone has only one observation. J is TRBJ2-6 and V is TRBV2, with 9 bases lining up with TRBD1. Losses at the gene ends were 5 bases for V and 1 base for J; bases not matched to a gene: 12. Germline CDR1 is SNHLY and CDR2 is FYNNEI. There are 19 residues in the CDR3. In DNA form, the CDR3 reads TGTGCCAGCAGTTACAGAAGGGACAGGGTGTCTTCTGGGGCCAACGTCCTGACTTTC. Translated, it gives CASSYRRDRVSSGANVLTF.

The rearrangement links TRBV18 to TRBJ1-4; TRBD1 aligns across 8 bases. This CDR3 comprises 16 residues. J was trimmed by 8 bases and V by 2 bases; bases with no gene match: 10. CDR1 and CDR2 (germline): KGHSH, LQKENI. The CDR3 region has the DNA TGTGCCAGCTCACCATGGAGCGGGACAGGTCTCGAAAAACTGTTTTTT. Amino acids: CASSPWSGTGLEKLFF.

The chain employs TRBV5-1 and TRBJ1-3; the D gene is possibly TRBD1 (6 bases). Germline V gene sequence: CDR1 SGHRS, CDR2 YFSETQ. Trimming took 0 bases from V and 4 from J, leaving 14 bases between them. The CDR3 runs to 16 residues. CDR3 nucleotide sequence: TGCGCCAGCAGCTTGGGAGCTTCACAGGGAGGAAACACCATATATTTT. As protein: CASSLGASQGGNTIYF.

V usage is TRBV5-1 and J usage is TRBJ2-1; TRBD2 agrees at 10 bases. Germline V CDR1 and CDR2: SGHRS, YFSETQ. The CDR3 loop spans 15 amino acids. V shed 2 bases and J 7 bases; nucleotides not matched to a gene: 6. The CDR3 protein is CASSFGLADDNEQFF. CDR3 nucleotides: TGCGCCAGCAGCTTTGGACTAGCGGACGATAATGAGCAGTTCTTC.

V gene TRBV7-9 combines with J gene TRBJ1-3; tentative D call: TRBD1 (5 bases). Germline CDR1 and CDR2: SEHNR and FQNEAQ (reference sequence). The CDR3 loop spans 15 amino acids. V gave up 5 bases and J gave up 2 bases, with 13 bases separating them. The CDR3 DNA follows: TGTGCCAGCAGCCAAGGGACTGTGACTGGAAACACCATATATTTT. Translating it yields CASSQGTVTGNTIYF.

This clone was seen a handful of times. The chain carries TRBV28 and TRBJ1-1, with D maybe TRBD1 (6 bases). Trimming pared 1 base from V and 1 base from J, leaving 16 bases between. CDR1 is MDHEN, CDR2 SYDVKM, per germline. The CDR3 has 17 residues. The CDR3 DNA follows: TGTGCCAGCAGTTTATACGGAGGGGGGGCGCAGAACACTGAAGCTTTCTTT. It codes for CASSLYGGGAQNTEAFF.

The rearrangement uses TRBV2 and TRBJ2-2; TRBD1 matches 10 bases. The CDR3 length is 15 residues. Per the germline V gene, CDR1 is SNHLY and CDR2 is FYNNEI. V trimming: 6 bases; J trimming: 6 bases; junction bases outside the gene matches: 7. The CDR3 sequence is CASRFGTGVSGELFF. DNA of the CDR3: TGTGCCAGCAGGTTTGGGACAGGGGTTTCCGGGGAGCTGTTTTTT.

This chain links TRBV6-5 with TRBJ2-2; D is ambiguous. CDR3 length: 14 amino acids. V was cut by 4 bases and J by 2 bases, with 8 bases left in between. Per the germline V gene, CDR1 is MNHEY and CDR2 is SVGAGI. The chain's CDR3 is CASSFLVNTGELFF. In DNA, the CDR3 is TGTGCCAGCAGTTTTTTAGTCAACACCGGGGAGCTGTTTTTT.

This chain uses TRBV7-9 with TRBJ1-6; the D gene is possibly TRBD1 (5 bases). CDR3 size: 15 residues. Germline values: CDR1 SEHNR, CDR2 FQNEAQ (reference sequence). Trimming took 6 bases from V and 8 from J, leaving 17 bases between them. The CDR3 DNA reads TGTGCCAGCAGAAGCGGGGCGAGGGTGGATTCACCCCTCCACTTT. Translated: CASRSGARVDSPLHF.

The chain has TRBV3-1 (or the pseudogene TRBV3-2) and TRBJ1-1; no definite D call. V was shortened by 3 bases and J by 6 bases, with 14 bases between the two germline ends. Germline V gene lookup returns CDR1 LGHDT and CDR2 YNNKEL (reference sequence). This CDR3 is 14 amino acids long. CDR3 DNA sequence: TGTGCCAGCAGCCAGCGGGAGGGCACCTCTGAAGCTTTCTTT. Translating gives CASSQREGTSEAFF.

This clone was observed a handful of times. V usage is TRBV7-9 and J usage is TRBJ1-1, with 7 bases fitting TRBD1. The CDR3 covers 17 residues. Losses at the gene ends were 6 bases for V and 0 bases for J; bases not matched to a gene: 13. In germline, CDR1 is SEHNR, CDR2 FQNEAQ (reference sequence). The DNA of the CDR3 is TGTGCCAGCAGTCCGCAACTACAGGGGCCTCTGAACACTGAAGCTTTCTTT. Amino acids: CASSPQLQGPLNTEAFF.

V gene TRBV21-1 combines with J gene TRBJ2-4; the table's D gene call, TRBD1, was not cross checked with the DNA. TRBV21-1 is described as a pseudogene. This CDR3 comprises 19 residues. The CDR3 sequence is CASNNPTGGESYAKNIQYF. Here the CDR3 DNA reads TGTGCCAGCAACAATCCGACAGGGGGGGAAAGCTACGCCAAAAACATTCAGTACTTC.

The chain recombines TRBV7-2 with TRBJ1-3; no reliable D call. The V end lost 5 bases, the J end lost 10 bases, and 24 bases lay between the germline ends. From germline, CDR1 is SGHTA and CDR2 FQGNSA. This CDR3 spans 16 amino acids. CDR3 nucleotides: TGTGCCAGCAGCCAAAGACCGCCTCAAGAGGCGCGTACCATATATTTT. It specifies CASSQRPPQEARTIYF.